The 15 T cell receptor beta chains below come from one sample, sequenced in a study of OX40 agonist ivuxolimab in advanced cancers. The assay was immunoSEQ multiplex PCR, and TCRdb's table has in-frame clones only and misses some. The table lists fewer than 25,000 clones, approximately 89% of them singletons. This sample comprised CD4+ or CD8+ T cells sorted from blood, obtained in a trial of the OX40 agonist ivuxolimab. The source is an adult with an advanced solid tumor such as melanoma, head and neck, liver or kidney cancer.

The chain uses TRBV28 and TRBJ1-1; no definite D call. Germline V gene data show CDR1 as MDHEN and CDR2 as SYDVKM. This CDR3 comprises 15 residues. Trimming cost V 3 bases and J 1 base, with 12 bases left between them. This chain's CDR3 is CASSFGGRWNTEAFF. The CDR3, as DNA: TGTGCCAGCAGTTTTGGTGGAAGGTGGAACACTGAAGCTTTCTTT.

The chain joins TRBV19 to TRBJ2-3, with D unclear. Trimming shortened V by 4 bases and J by 1 base, and 6 bases separated the two germline ends. There are 13 residues in the CDR3. From germline, CDR1 is LNHDA and CDR2 SQIVND (reference sequence). CDR3 protein: CASSKWGTDTQYF. CDR3 bases: TGTGCCAGTAGTAAATGGGGCACAGATACGCAGTATTTT. Together with reference TRBV19 and TRBJ2-3, the CDR3 gives the full variable domain: DGGITQSPKYLFRKEGQNVTLSCEQNLNHDAMYWYRQDPGQGLRLIYYSQIVNDFQKGDIAEGYSVSREKKESFPLTVTSAQKNPTAFYLCASSKWGTDTQYFGPGTRLTVL.

The chain employs TRBV5-5 and TRBJ2-7, with D maybe TRBD1 (5 bases). V was cut by 0 bases and J by 2 bases, with 12 bases left in between. Germline CDR1 is SGHKS and CDR2 is YYEKEE (reference sequence). This CDR3 is built from 15 residues. The CDR3 DNA reads as TGTGCCAGCAGCTTGGTAGCCAGGGCCACCTACGAGCAGTACTTC. The encoded protein is CASSLVARATYEQYF. Supplemented by reference TRBV5-5 and TRBJ2-7, the full variable domain reads DAGVTQSPTHLIKTRGQQVTLRCSPISGHKSVSWYQQVLGQGPQFIFQYYEKEERGRGNFPDRFSARQFPNYSSELNVNALLLGDSALYLCASSLVARATYEQYFGPGTRLTVT.

This clone was recorded a few times. V is TRBV25-1 and J is TRBJ1-2, with D unresolved. The CDR3 is made up of 12 amino acids. The V and J ends lost 6 bases and 1 base respectively, with 6 bases between them. The germline CDR1 and CDR2 sequences are MGHDK and SYGVNS. CDR3 protein: CASRPHNYGYTF. DNA for the CDR3: TGTGCCAGCAGGCCCCATAACTATGGCTACACCTTC.

The J gene is TRBJ1-4, the V gene TRBV19; TRBD1 matches at 9 bases. The V and J ends lost 4 bases and 7 bases, in that order; junction bases with no gene match: 7. Germline V lookup: CDR1 LNHDA, CDR2 SQIVND (reference sequence). This CDR3 contains 15 residues. CDR3 loop: CASSNLQGAGEKLFF. CDR3 coding DNA: TGTGCCAGTAGTAACCTACAGGGGGCCGGTGAAAAACTGTTTTTT.

The chain recombines TRBV9 with TRBJ2-2, with 10 bases that match TRBD1. V trimming: 0 bases; J trimming: 5 bases; junction bases outside the gene matches: 10. The CDR3 spans 18 residues. Per germline, CDR1 SGDLS and CDR2 YYNGEE. CDR3 residues: CASSVVETGGRWTGELFF. The DNA for the CDR3 is TGTGCCAGCAGCGTAGTGGAGACAGGGGGCCGGTGGACCGGGGAGCTGTTTTTT. Supplemented by reference TRBV9 and TRBJ2-2, the full variable domain reads DSGVTQTPKHLITATGQRVTLRCSPRSGDLSVYWYQQSLDQGLQFLIQYYNGEERAKGNILERFSAQQFPDLHSELNLSSLELGDSALYFCASSVVETGGRWTGELFFGEGSRLTVL.

The V call is TRBV30, the J call TRBJ1-2, with 9 bases lining up with TRBD1. The CDR3 is 14 residues long. V trimming: 3 bases; J trimming: 1 base; junction bases outside the gene matches: 3. Germline CDR1 GTSNPN, CDR2 SVGIG (reference sequence). In DNA form, the CDR3 reads TGTGCCTGGAGCCCGACAGGGGGTAACTATGGCTACACCTTC. Encoded protein: CAWSPTGGNYGYTF.

The rearrangement joins TRBV4-3 to TRBJ1-3; D unresolved. From germline, CDR1 is LGHNA and CDR2 YSLEER. The CDR3 contains 15 residues. V lost 1 base to trimming and J lost 5 bases, with 12 bases between them. CDR3 residues: CASSQGKGGRNTIYF. The CDR3 coding sequence is TGCGCCAGCAGCCAAGGGAAGGGAGGGAGAAACACCATATATTTT.

The rearrangement links TRBV30 to TRBJ2-5; 9 positions agree with TRBD2. V was pared by 2 bases and J by 8 bases, with 12 bases of the junction left unmatched. Per the germline V gene, CDR1 is GTSNPN and CDR2 is SVGIG (reference sequence). The CDR3 contains 15 residues. For the CDR3, the DNA is TGTGCCTGGAGTTCCGCGACTAGCGGAACCCCTACCCAGTACTTC. Protein: CAWSSATSGTPTQYF.

J is TRBJ1-4 and V is TRBV28, with D possibly TRBD1 on 5 matching bases. Looked up from germline, CDR1 is MDHEN and CDR2 is SYDVKM. The CDR3 spans 18 residues. Trimming removed 5 bases from V and 4 bases from J, with 23 bases in between. CDR3 DNA sequence: TGTGCCAGCAGTACCTCTAAGGGGACTCGGGGCTTTAATGAAAAACTGTTTTTT. Protein: CASSTSKGTRGFNEKLFF.

The chain has TRBV20-1 and TRBJ1-2; no reliable D call. The CDR3 contains 11 residues. V dropped 3 bases and J dropped 3 bases, with 5 bases sitting between them. Germline V gives CDR1 DFQATT, CDR2 SNEGSKA (reference sequence). The CDR3 DNA sequence: TGCAGTGCTAGGGCCTACTATGGCTACACCTTC. It is translated as CSARAYYGYTF.

The chain has TRBV18 and TRBJ2-3; 11 nucleotides agree with TRBD2. Losses at the gene ends were 4 bases for V and 4 bases for J; bases not matched to a gene: 7. The germline CDR1 and CDR2 sequences are KGHSH and LQKENI. CDR3 length equals 16 residues. CDR3 nucleotides: TGTGCCAGCTCACTGAGACTAGCGGGATTATCAGATACGCAGTATTTT. Encoded protein: CASSLRLAGLSDTQYF. Filled out from reference TRBV18 and TRBJ2-3, the complete variable domain reads NAGVMQNPRHLVRRRGQEARLRCSPMKGHSHVYWYRQLPEEGLKFMVYLQKENIIDESGMPKERFSAEFPKEGPSILRIQQVVRGDSAAYFCASSLRLAGLSDTQYFGPGTRLTVL.

The rearrangement joins TRBV5-5 to TRBJ2-3; TRBD1 matches at 10 bases. Germline lookup yields CDR1 SGHKS and CDR2 YYEKEE (reference sequence). This CDR3 is built from 16 residues. V lost 0 bases and J lost 4; bases outside the gene matches: 5. CDR3: CASSLGRDRGSDTQYF. The DNA of the CDR3 is TGTGCCAGCAGCTTGGGCCGGGACAGGGGATCAGATACGCAGTATTTT.

The chain carries TRBV5-4 and TRBJ1-1; D is unclear. This CDR3 is built from 13 residues. Trimming took off 0 bases at V and 5 bases at J, with 8 bases between the two ends. Germline V gene data show CDR1 as SGHNT and CDR2 as YYREEE (reference sequence). The DNA for the CDR3 is TGTGCCAGCAGCTTGGGGCTGATAACTGAAGCTTTCTTT. Encoded protein: CASSLGLITEAFF.

This clone has more than one count but fewer than ten. This chain uses TRBV7-8 with TRBJ1-5, with TRBD1 matching 10 bases. Per the germline V gene, CDR1 is SGHVS and CDR2 is FQNEAQ. Trimming cost V 4 bases and J 7 bases; bases outside gene matches: 16. The CDR3 is made up of 18 amino acids. Here the CDR3 DNA reads TGTGCCAGCAGCTCCCTCTCCTCGACAGGGGGCATTCGACAGCCCCAGCATTTT. Translated, it gives CASSSLSSTGGIRQPQHF. Based on the CDR3 plus reference TRBV7-8 and TRBJ1-5, the full variable domain is GAGVSQSPRYKVAKRGQDVALRCDPISGHVSLFWYQQALGQGPEFLTYFQNEAQLDKSGLPSDRFFAERPEGSVSTLKIQRTQQEDSAVYLCASSSLSSTGGIRQPQHFGDGTRLSIL.